These 14 T cell receptor beta chains originate from one sample sequenced in a study of T cell responses to AZD1222 COVID-19 vaccine. Sequenced by immunoSEQ multiplex PCR; TCRdb stores in-frame clones only, minus some. Of some 94,000 clones in the sample, roughly 89% are singletons; the top ten hold about 5.2%. The source material was peripheral blood, sampled 28 days after the second AZD1222 dose. The receptor source for this set is an adult who received the AZD1222 COVID-19 vaccine.

The chain links TRBV29-1 to TRBJ2-3; the D gene is possibly TRBD1 (6 bases). Trimming stripped 4 bases from V and 5 bases from J, with 13 bases between. The length of the CDR3 is 13 residues. Germline V gene data show CDR1 as SQVTM and CDR2 as ANQGSEA. CDR3 residues: CSVGQVVLDTQYF. The CDR3 nucleotides are TGCAGCGTTGGACAGGTAGTCCTAGATACGCAGTATTTT.

This clone occurred a few times. The V gene is TRBV5-6, the J gene TRBJ2-7; D tentatively fits TRBD1 or TRBD2 (5 bases each). Germline V gene data show CDR1 as SGHDT and CDR2 as YYEEEE. CDR3 size: 15 residues. Trimming shortened V by 4 bases and J by 3 bases, and 17 bases separated the two germline ends. CDR3 in DNA: TGTGCCAGCAGCCTACAAGGGACCGACTACTACGAGCAGTACTTC. This encodes CASSLQGTDYYEQYF.

The V and J genes are TRBV7-9 and TRBJ2-7; 13 nucleotides agree with TRBD2. The length of the CDR3 is 15 residues. The ends lost 5 bases at V and 3 bases at J; junction bases unmatched: 4. From germline, CDR1 is SEHNR and CDR2 FQNEAQ (reference sequence). CDR3 sequence reads: CASSLRTSGGYEQYF. In DNA form, the CDR3 reads TGTGCCAGCAGCCTCCGGACTAGCGGGGGCTACGAGCAGTACTTC.

The CDR3 nucleotides read TGTGCCAGCGGCCCTTATTCACCCCTCCACTTT. It is translated as CASGPYSPLHF. The chain couples TRBV6-5 to TRBJ1-6; D is undetermined. Germline CDR1 is MNHEY and CDR2 is SVGAGI. Trimming took off 8 bases at V and 8 bases at J, with 7 bases between the two ends. The CDR3 spans 11 residues.

The gene calls are TRBV28 and TRBJ1-1, with 7 bases that match TRBD1. V trimming: 5 bases; J trimming: 3 bases; junction bases outside the gene matches: 3. Germline loops: CDR1 MDHEN, CDR2 SYDVKM. The CDR3 loop spans 13 amino acids. CDR3 in DNA: TGTGCCAGCAGTGGACAGGCCTACACTGAAGCTTTCTTT. Translating it yields CASSGQAYTEAFF.

The J gene is TRBJ2-2, the V gene TRBV11-2; TRBD1 aligns across 7 bases. After removal of 0 bases from V and 4 bases from J, the junction contained 5 bases not matched to a gene. Germline CDR1 and CDR2: SGHAT and FQNNGV. The CDR3 is 16 residues long. The CDR3 protein is CASSLDWSGGTGELFF. As DNA, the CDR3 is TGTGCCAGCAGCTTAGATTGGTCAGGGGGCACCGGGGAGCTGTTTTTT.

The CDR3 region is CASSPYKTTGIGTGELFF. CDR3 DNA: TGCGCCAGCAGCCCCTACAAGACGACGGGAATTGGAACCGGGGAGCTGTTTTTT. The genes are TRBV4-3 and TRBJ2-2, with D perhaps matching TRBD2 (5 bases). Germline lookup yields CDR1 LGHNA and CDR2 YSLEER. The CDR3 length is 18 residues. With 4 bases removed from V and 5 bases from J, the gap between germline ends came to 23 bases.

The CDR3 DNA follows: TGTGCCAGCATGGGGGGTGTCACCGGGGAGCTGTTTTTT. Translated, it gives CASMGGVTGELFF. This chain connects TRBV6-5 to TRBJ2-2, with a weak D call TRBD2 (6 bases). The CDR3 has 13 residues. The V gene lost 7 bases and the J gene lost 4 bases, with 10 bases spanning the gap. Germline V gene lookup returns CDR1 MNHEY and CDR2 SVGAGI.

As for this clone: The junction does not match germline at one end; this may be a read error. The rearrangement joins TRBV7-7 to TRBJ2-3; D uncertain. This CDR3 contains 14 residues. In germline, CDR1 is SSHAT, CDR2 FNYEAQ (reference sequence). CDR3 residues: CASSLGLPTDTQYF. The CDR3 DNA reads as TGTGCTAGCAGCTTAGGGCTGCCCACAGATACGCAGTATTTT. Supplemented by reference TRBV7-7 and TRBJ2-3, the full variable domain reads GAGVSQSPRYKVTKRGQDVTLRCDPISSHATLYWYQQALGQGPEFLTYFNYEAQPDKSGLPSDRFSAERPEGSISTLTIQRTEQRDSAMYRCASSLGLPTDTQYFGPGTRLTVL.

This clone has just a few counts. This sequence joins TRBV3-1 (or the pseudogene TRBV3-2) and TRBJ2-5, with 11 bases fitting TRBD2. This CDR3 contains 19 residues. The germline gives CDR1 LGHDT, CDR2 YNNKEL (reference sequence). The V and J ends lost 0 bases and 1 base, in that order; junction bases with no gene match: 10. The CDR3 loop is CASSQDWVAGGVLQETQYF. CDR3 nucleotide sequence: TGTGCCAGCAGCCAAGATTGGGTAGCGGGGGGGGTTCTCCAAGAGACCCAGTACTTC.

The rearrangement links TRBV6-5 to TRBJ1-1; D may be TRBD1 (5 bases). The germline CDR1 and CDR2 sequences are MNHEY and SVGAGI. With 5 bases removed from V and 0 bases from J, the gap between germline ends came to 13 bases. CDR3 length: 15 residues. The CDR3 nucleotides read TGTGCCAGCAGTCTAGTCCGGGGCTTGAACACTGAAGCTTTCTTT. Amino acid sequence: CASSLVRGLNTEAFF.

This clone was found a few times. V and J are TRBV6-5 and TRBJ1-4, with 8 bases that match TRBD1. CDR1 MNHEY and CDR2 SVGAGI come from the germline V gene. CDR3 length: 15 residues. The trim removed 8 bases at V and 0 bases at J, leaving 5 bases unmatched. CDR3 loop: CASGQGPATNEKLFF. DNA for the CDR3: TGTGCCAGCGGACAGGGTCCTGCAACTAATGAAAAACTGTTTTTT.

The chain has TRBV9 and TRBJ2-2; 7 bases agree with TRBD2. Germline CDR1 SGDLS, CDR2 YYNGEE. The CDR3 is made up of 16 amino acids. With 0 bases clipped from V and 1 base from J, the junction kept 3 bases outside the gene matches. CDR3 in amino acids: CASSVDPSGNTGELFF. The CDR3 DNA sequence: TGTGCCAGCAGCGTAGATCCTAGCGGGAACACCGGGGAGCTGTTTTTT.

This clone was detected a few times. The chain is built from TRBV19 and TRBJ2-2; TRBD1 matches at 7 bases. The CDR3 length is 13 residues. V lost 4 bases to trimming and J lost 6 bases; unmatched junction nucleotides: 2. CDR1 LNHDA and CDR2 SQIVND come from the germline V gene (reference sequence). The CDR3, as DNA: TGTGCCAGTAGTAGACAGGGTGCCGGGGAGCTGTTTTTT. It is translated as CASSRQGAGELFF.